A single sample gave rise to the 30 T cell receptor beta chains below, sequenced in a study of shared clonotypes between healthy human individuals. Profiling relied on immunoSEQ multiplex PCR, and the TCRdb table lists in-frame clones only, not all of them. Here the sample spans roughly 1 million clones, 78% being singletons. Sequencing was done on a sample of memory CD4+ T cells from PBMCs. Noted subset: CD45RA-negative fraction. The receptors stem from a man younger than 30 in good health. Some clones in this sample may be carry-over from other donors' samples.

The chain links TRBV6-1 to TRBJ1-4, with TRBD1 matching 7 bases. This CDR3 spans 14 amino acids. CDR1 is MNHNS, CDR2 SASEGT, per germline. V shed 5 bases, J shed 6 bases, and the junction held 6 bases outside the gene matches. The DNA of the CDR3 is TGTGCCAGCAGTTCCGGGACAGAATATGAAAAACTGTTTTTT. It codes for CASSSGTEYEKLFF.

There are a few counts of this clone. V usage is TRBV10-1 and J usage is TRBJ1-1; D unresolved. The V end lost 3 bases, the J end lost 3 bases, and 17 bases lay between the germline ends. Germline lookup yields CDR1 WNHNN and CDR2 SYGVQD (reference sequence). The CDR3 totals 16 residues. CDR3 nucleotides: TGCGCCAGCAGTGATGGACCAAGGAGTTGGGACACTGAAGCTTTCTTT. This codes for CASSDGPRSWDTEAFF.

This clone was detected a few times. V is TRBV5-1 and J is TRBJ2-1, with no clear D. Trimming pared 5 bases from V and 0 bases from J, leaving 9 bases between. This CDR3 is 14 amino acids long. Germline CDR1 reads SGHRS; CDR2 reads YFSETQ. The CDR3 reads CASSTSRSYNEQFF. In nucleotides, the CDR3 is TGCGCCAGCAGTACCTCGCGCTCCTACAATGAGCAGTTCTTC.

The rearrangement uses TRBV7-9 and TRBJ2-1; D is possibly TRBD1 (7 bases). In germline, CDR1 is SEHNR, CDR2 FQNEAQ (reference sequence). The CDR3 totals 14 residues. The germline V and J ends were trimmed by 5 bases and 3 bases, with 11 bases remaining between them. DNA of the CDR3: TGTGCCAGCAGCGGCGGGACAGTCTACAATGAGCAGTTCTTC. This translates into CASSGGTVYNEQFF.

CDR3 sequence: CASSLEGGSYGYTF. The CDR3 bases are TGTGCCAGCAGCTTGGAAGGAGGATCCTATGGCTACACCTTC. The chain joins TRBV5-4 to TRBJ1-2; no definite D call. Germline-derived CDR1 and CDR2 are SGHNT and YYREEE (reference sequence). The length of the CDR3 is 14 residues. V shed 0 bases and J shed 4 bases, with 10 bases lying between them. The variable domain in full, completed from reference TRBV5-4 and TRBJ1-2, reads ETGVTQSPTHLIKTRGQQVTLRCSSQSGHNTVSWYQQALGQGPQFIFQYYREEENGRGNFPPRFSGLQFPNYSSELNVNALELDDSALYLCASSLEGGSYGYTFGSGTRLTVV.

The chain recombines TRBV27 with TRBJ1-1; 9 bases fit TRBD1. Germline V lookup: CDR1 MNHEY, CDR2 SMNVEV (reference sequence). The CDR3 is 15 amino acids. The V segment lost 6 bases and the J segment 3 bases; nucleotides outside the gene matches: 8. The CDR3 DNA sequence: TGTGCCAGCAGATCTCCGGGACAGGGTCACACTGAAGCTTTCTTT. Translation: CASRSPGQGHTEAFF.

This clone has just one count. The chain uses TRBV11-1 and TRBJ2-7, with TRBD2 matching 9 bases. The V segment lost 5 bases and the J segment 7 bases; nucleotides outside the gene matches: 12. The CDR3 loop spans 15 amino acids. Germline loops: CDR1 SGHAT, CDR2 FQDESV (reference sequence). CDR3 region: CASSTQTSGKGEQYF. Here the CDR3 DNA reads TGTGCCAGCAGCACACAGACTAGCGGAAAGGGGGAGCAGTACTTC.

The chain carries TRBV19 and TRBJ1-1; D is uncertain. The CDR3 length is 16 residues. Trimming removed 3 bases at V and 1 base at J, with 15 bases between. The V gene's germline CDR1 is LNHDA and CDR2 SQIVND (reference sequence). DNA for the CDR3: TGTGCCAGTAGTATCCTGGAGGGTCATGGGAACACTGAAGCTTTCTTT. This translates into CASSILEGHGNTEAFF.

At least ten counts were recorded for this clone. The rearrangement links TRBV28 to TRBJ1-2; the D is unclear. Germline CDR1 and CDR2: MDHEN and SYDVKM. This CDR3 comprises 15 residues. Trimming took off 3 bases at V and 4 bases at J, with 15 bases between the two ends. CDR3 protein: CASSFRPYGLYGYTF. The DNA of the CDR3 is TGTGCCAGCAGTTTCCGACCCTACGGGCTCTATGGCTACACCTTC.

This chain uses TRBV7-9 with TRBJ2-3; TRBD1 might be the D (6 bases). CDR1 is SEHNR, CDR2 FQNEAQ, per germline (reference sequence). There are 16 residues in the CDR3. V dropped 6 bases and J dropped 11 bases, with 27 bases sitting between them. The CDR3 nucleotides read TGTGCCAGCAGGCCCCCTCTACAGGGCGGAGACGAGGGGCAGTATTTT. It yields the protein CASRPPLQGGDEGQYF.

The rearrangement joins TRBV6-5 to TRBJ1-2; TRBD1 is a possible D gene (6 bases). Germline CDR1 is MNHEY and CDR2 is SVGAGI. CDR3 length: 13 residues. The ends were cut back, 6 bases at V and 7 bases at J, with 15 bases in the middle. This CDR3 reads CASRGHRVGGYTF. The CDR3 bases are TGTGCCAGCAGAGGGCACAGGGTCGGTGGCTACACCTTC.

This clone appeared a few times. The chain is built from TRBV2 and TRBJ2-1; 12 bases are a match to TRBD2. V shed 1 base, J shed 7 bases, and the junction held 2 bases outside the gene matches. CDR1 is SNHLY and CDR2 is FYNNEI in the germline V gene. The CDR3 totals 15 residues. CDR3 protein: CASSEGTSGINEQFF. The CDR3 region has the DNA TGTGCCAGCAGTGAAGGGACTAGCGGGATAAATGAGCAGTTCTTC.

The chain employs TRBV9 and TRBJ2-3; D gene uncertain. Trimming removed 0 bases at V and 1 base at J, with 6 bases between. CDR3 length: 14 residues. CDR1 and CDR2 from the germline V gene are SGDLS and YYNGEE. The DNA of the CDR3 is TGTGCCAGCAGCGTAGACCTTGGCACAGATACGCAGTATTTT. It encodes CASSVDLGTDTQYF.

V usage is TRBV11-2 and J usage is TRBJ1-2; 7 nucleotides agree with TRBD1. CDR1 is SGHAT, CDR2 FQNNGV, per germline. Trimming at V came to 2 bases and at J to 8 bases, leaving 5 bases not matched to a gene. The CDR3 covers 13 residues. CDR3 in amino acids: CASSLNRGGGYTF. In DNA, the CDR3 is TGTGCCAGCAGCTTAAACAGGGGTGGGGGCTACACCTTC.

The sample holds a few counts of this clone. The chain has TRBV9 and TRBJ1-4; D might be TRBD1 (6 bases). The V end was cut by 2 bases, the J end by 3 bases, with 11 bases between. CDR1 SGDLS and CDR2 YYNGEE come from the germline V gene. The length of the CDR3 is 15 residues. This CDR3 reads CASSVEQGPNEKLFF. The CDR3 DNA follows: TGTGCCAGCAGCGTTGAACAGGGACCTAATGAAAAACTGTTTTTT.

This clone occurred many times. The CDR3 reads CASSLGGWRGHNEAFF. CDR3 nucleotides: TGTGCCAGCAGTTTGGGAGGTTGGAGGGGGCATAATGAAGCTTTCTTT. The J gene is TRBJ1-1, the V gene TRBV28, with 7 bases lining up with TRBD1. The ends lost 3 bases at V and 7 bases at J; junction bases unmatched: 14. Per germline, CDR1 MDHEN and CDR2 SYDVKM. The CDR3 consists of 16 residues.

The V call is TRBV6-1, the J call TRBJ1-5; unclear D gene. The CDR3 is 13 amino acids. Trimming shortened V by 4 bases and J by 4 bases, and 8 bases separated the two germline ends. Germline loops: CDR1 MNHNS, CDR2 SASEGT. CDR3 amino acids: CASSVSGNQPQHF. The CDR3 nucleotides are TGTGCCAGCAGTGTTTCGGGGAATCAGCCCCAGCATTTT.

The chain employs TRBV18 and TRBJ1-5, with a tentative D call TRBD1 (6 bases). The CDR3 has 16 residues. The germline V and J ends were trimmed by 2 bases and 4 bases, with 15 bases remaining between them. Germline CDR1 and CDR2: KGHSH and LQKENI. The CDR3 reads CASSPDVDRPNQPQHF. CDR3 DNA sequence: TGTGCCAGCTCACCAGACGTAGACAGGCCTAATCAGCCCCAGCATTTT.

V is TRBV27 and J is TRBJ1-1; a possible D gene is TRBD1 (5 bases). Germline assignment: CDR1 MNHEY and CDR2 SMNVEV (reference sequence). The CDR3 contains 11 residues. V was pared by 8 bases and J by 5 bases, with 9 bases between. The chain's CDR3 is CASGGGTEAFF. Here the CDR3 DNA reads TGTGCCAGCGGTGGGGGAACTGAAGCTTTCTTT.

The chain joins TRBV5-4 to TRBJ2-1; 12 positions match TRBD2. Germline V gene lookup returns CDR1 SGHNT and CDR2 YYREEE (reference sequence). The CDR3 runs to 16 residues. V was pared by 1 base and J by 8 bases, with 7 bases of the junction left unmatched. The CDR3 loop is CASSLRLAGGPDEQFF. DNA for the CDR3: TGTGCCAGCAGCTTGAGGCTAGCGGGAGGGCCCGATGAGCAGTTCTTC.

The V gene is TRBV19, the J gene TRBJ2-1; D is possibly TRBD2 (5 bases). Trimming shortened V by 7 bases and J by 12 bases, and 16 bases separated the two germline ends. The CDR3 covers 12 residues. Per the germline V gene, CDR1 is LNHDA and CDR2 is SQIVND (reference sequence). The CDR3 is CASTDGDRGQFF. In DNA form, the CDR3 reads TGTGCCAGTACCGACGGGGATCGGGGGCAGTTCTTC.

V usage is TRBV29-1 and J usage is TRBJ2-1; D tentatively fits TRBD1 or TRBD2 (5 bases each). The V end lost 7 bases, the J end lost 0 bases, and 19 bases lay between the germline ends. CDR3 size: 16 residues. Germline lookup yields CDR1 SQVTM and CDR2 ANQGSEA. CDR3 nucleotides: TGCAGCGCTGTGATGGGACGGATGAGCTCCTACAATGAGCAGTTCTTC. As protein: CSAVMGRMSSYNEQFF.

This clone showed up just a few times. J is TRBJ1-5 and V is TRBV10-3; a possible D gene is TRBD1 (5 bases). CDR1 and CDR2 from the germline V gene are ENHRY and SYGVKD. Between the trimmed V and J ends, which lost 4 bases and 4 bases, there was a span of 11 bases. This CDR3 spans 14 amino acids. The CDR3 protein is CAISAGLGNQPQHF. In nucleotides, the CDR3 is TGTGCCATCAGTGCGGGGCTCGGAAATCAGCCCCAGCATTTT.

This clone was detected only a few times. This chain joins TRBV5-1 and TRBJ2-1, with 10 bases fitting TRBD2. This CDR3 region has 20 residues. J lost 3 bases, V lost 3 bases, and 18 bases had no gene match. Germline lookup yields CDR1 SGHRS and CDR2 YFSETQ. The CDR3 loop is CASSSQPNRSGRQVYNEQFF. CDR3 coding DNA: TGCGCCAGCAGCTCTCAGCCTAATCGTAGCGGGAGGCAGGTCTACAATGAGCAGTTCTTC.

The table lists this clone with many counts. This rearrangement joins TRBV7-2 to TRBJ1-1, with D unresolved. Germline V CDR1 and CDR2: SGHTA, FQGNSA. This CDR3 contains 13 residues. Trimming removed 1 base from V and 11 bases from J, with 14 bases in between. Written as DNA, the CDR3 is TGTGCCAGCAGCTTAGTAGGGTGGCAGGATGCTTTCTTT. Translating it yields CASSLVGWQDAFF.

The chain employs TRBV7-3 and TRBJ2-7; D is ambiguous. The CDR3 has 14 residues. The germline V and J ends were trimmed by 7 bases and 0 bases, with 13 bases remaining between them. The V gene's germline CDR1 is SGHTA and CDR2 FQGTGA. The CDR3 region has the DNA TGTGCCAGCAAACAAGACCCCTCCTCCTACGAGCAGTACTTC. It codes for CASKQDPSSYEQYF.

The CDR3 is CASSLAISGSRNTGELFF. The CDR3 DNA reads as TGCGCCAGCAGCTTGGCCATTAGCGGGAGTCGGAACACCGGGGAGCTGTTTTTT. The chain recombines TRBV5-1 with TRBJ2-2; 9 positions match TRBD2. This CDR3 comprises 18 residues. The ends lost 0 bases at V and 1 base at J; junction bases unmatched: 7. Germline V gives CDR1 SGHRS, CDR2 YFSETQ.

This clone is a singleton in its sample. The chain carries TRBV5-1 and TRBJ2-3; TRBD1 might be the D (6 bases). V lost 4 bases and J lost 3, with 18 bases in between. The CDR3 length is 16 residues. Germline V gene lookup returns CDR1 SGHRS and CDR2 YFSETQ. CDR3 nucleotides: TGCGCCAGCAGCATTGGTGGGGGCTACGGGACAGATACGCAGTATTTT. It specifies CASSIGGGYGTDTQYF. The complete variable domain, with remaining parts taken from reference TRBV5-1 and TRBJ2-3, reads KAGVTQTPRYLIKTRGQQVTLSCSPISGHRSVSWYQQTPGQGLQFLFEYFSETQRNKGNFPGRFSGRQFSNSRSEMNVSTLELGDSALYLCASSIGGGYGTDTQYFGPGTRLTVL.

This chain links TRBV4-1 with TRBJ2-1; D ambiguous. This CDR3 region has 16 residues. V gave up 1 base and J gave up 3 bases, with 13 bases separating them. Germline CDR1 and CDR2: MGHRA and YSYEKL. As DNA, the CDR3 is TGCGCCAGCAGCCAAGTTGATCTTCTAGTCTACAATGAGCAGTTCTTC. It yields the protein CASSQVDLLVYNEQFF.

The rearrangement uses TRBV7-9 and TRBJ1-4; D gene ambiguous. The germline V gene has CDR1 SEHNR and CDR2 FQNEAQ (reference sequence). Trimming removed 0 bases from V and 6 bases from J, with 11 bases in between. The CDR3 contains 15 residues. CDR3 sequence reads: CASSLAAGIDEKLFF. The CDR3 region has the DNA TGTGCCAGCAGCTTAGCGGCTGGGATTGATGAAAAACTGTTTTTT.